This is a list of T cell receptor beta chains from one sample in a study of regulatory T cells in long-lasting Graves disease. TCRdb re-called the multiplex PCR reads with MiXCR, one entry per CDR3 protein. Among 380,000 or so distinct CDR3 sequences listed, roughly 17% were seen once. This same sample was also part of a study on T cells in Graves' hyperthyroidism and ophthalmopathy.

The source was peripheral blood mononuclear cells (PBMCs), collected at new diagnosis, from a patient treated with antithyroid drugs. Every receptor here comes from a woman between 18 and 30 years old with Graves disease. Both conserved end residues are part of each CDR3. D genes are given only for firm matches. Clone size is stated in some rows and not others, as once, few, many or a class when expanded.

>NA|15|many|TRBV15|TRBJ2-7
CATSNSLTEAYEQYF
TGTGCCACCAGCAACTCCTTGACAGAAGCCTACGAGCAGTACTTC
>TRBD1|15|many|TRBV29-1|TRBJ2-1
CSVSQGARSYNEQFF
TGCAGCGTTTCTCAGGGGGCGCGGTCCTACAATGAGCAGTTCTTC
>NA|16|many|TRBV28|TRBJ1-1
CASSFYRRGGNTEAFF
TGTGCCAGCAGTTTCTACCGAAGGGGAGGGAACACTGAAGCTTTCTTT
>TRBD1|12|NA|TRBV27|TRBJ1-4
CASRLTGGKLFF
TGTGCCAGCAGGCTCACAGGGGGTAAACTGTTTTTT
>TRBD2|14|many|TRBV11-2|TRBJ2-3
CASSHLGGADTQYF
TGTGCCAGCAGCCACCTCGGGGGGGCAGATACGCAGTATTTT
>TRBD2|16|many|TRBV28|TRBJ2-7
CASSPRLSGGSYEQYF
TGTGCCAGCAGTCCCCGTCTTAGCGGGGGCTCCTACGAGCAGTACTTC
>NA|13|many|TRBV12-3/TRBV12-4|TRBJ1-1
CASSRVMNTEAFF
TGTGCCAGCAGTCGGGTCATGAACACTGAAGCTTTCTTT
>TRBD1|18|NA|TRBV24-1|TRBJ1-5
CATSPTPGQTNYNQPQHF
TGTGCCACCAGCCCCACCCCGGGACAGACTAACTACAATCAGCCCCAGCATTTT
>NA|16|NA|TRBV12-3/TRBV12-4|TRBJ1-5
CASSPGILAVNQPQHF
TGTGCCAGCAGCCCCGGGATCCTAGCCGTCAATCAGCCCCAGCATTTT
>NA|13|many|TRBV2|TRBJ2-5
CASSVLGQETQYF
TGTGCCAGCAGTGTCCTAGGACAAGAGACCCAGTACTTC
>TRBD1|17|NA|TRBV20-1|TRBJ1-2
CSARDGTGAQRNYGYTF
TGCAGTGCTAGAGATGGGACAGGTGCACAGCGTAACTATGGCTACACCTTC
>NA|15|NA|TRBV28|TRBJ1-6
CASSFRVGPHSPLHF
TGTGCCAGCAGTTTCAGGGTCGGTCCACATTCACCCCTCCACTTT
>TRBD1|12|many|TRBV30|TRBJ1-1
CAGTGVPTEAFF
TGTGCCGGGACAGGGGTGCCCACTGAAGCTTTCTTT
>NA|15|many|TRBV5-1|TRBJ2-2
CASSLRLDGTGELFF
TGCGCCAGCAGCTTGCGCCTGGATGGCACCGGGGAGCTGTTTTTT
>NA|12|many|TRBV30|TRBJ1-2
CAWSIYVYGYTF
TGTGCCTGGAGTATCTATGTCTATGGCTACACCTTC
>TRBD1|17|NA|TRBV6-5|TRBJ1-6
CASSSYDRDDAPSPLHF
TGTGCCAGCAGTTCCTACGACAGGGATGATGCTCCTTCACCCCTCCACTTT
>NA|17|NA|TRBV4-2|TRBJ2-2
CASSLKEREWDTGELFF
TGTGCCAGCAGCCTAAAAGAGAGAGAGTGGGACACCGGGGAGCTGTTTTTT
>TRBD2|18|NA|TRBV25-1|TRBJ2-2
CASSNGLAGGWDTGELFF
TGTGCCAGCAGTAACGGACTAGCGGGAGGTTGGGACACCGGGGAGCTGTTTTTT
>NA|17|NA|TRBV5-8|TRBJ2-1
CASSSGLSVSAYNEQFF
TGTGCCAGCAGCTCAGGACTGTCGGTATCCGCCTACAATGAGCAGTTCTTC
>TRBD1|15|NA|TRBV4-1|TRBJ2-7
CASSQETGDTYEQYF
TGCGCCAGCAGCCAAGAGACAGGGGACACCTACGAGCAGTACTTC
>NA|14|many|TRBV7-2|TRBJ2-1
CASSPPDGLNEQFF
TGTGCCAGCAGCCCCCCAGACGGTTTGAATGAGCAGTTCTTC
>NA|13|NA|TRBV20-1|TRBJ1-5
CSATSGNDQPQHF
TGCAGTGCTACATCAGGGAACGATCAGCCCCAGCATTTT
>NA|14|many|TRBV6-2/TRBV6-3|TRBJ2-3
CASSRTQIPDTQYF
TGTGCCAGCAGCCGAACACAGATCCCCGATACGCAGTATTTT
>NA|13|many|TRBV7-3|TRBJ2-2
CASSPMNTGELFF
TGTGCCAGCAGCCCCATGAACACCGGGGAGCTGTTTTTT
>NA|15|many|TRBV7-9|TRBJ2-3
CASSIRQNPTDTQYF
TGTGCCAGCAGCATTAGACAGAACCCCACAGATACGCAGTATTTT
>NA|15|many|TRBV7-9|TRBJ1-2
CASSLARERGTGYTF
TGTGCCAGCAGCTTAGCGAGGGAGCGAGGGACCGGCTACACCTTC
>NA|13|many|TRBV5-1|TRBJ2-2
CASSLGRTGELFF
TGTGCCAGCAGCTTGGGGCGCACCGGGGAGCTGTTTTTT
>NA|13|many|TRBV6-2/TRBV6-3|TRBJ2-2
CASSYGYAGELFF
TGTGCCAGCAGTTACGGTTACGCCGGGGAGCTGTTTTTT
>TRBD2|16|many|TRBV20-1|TRBJ2-7
CSARPAFERGGLEQYF
TGCAGTGCTAGACCCGCCTTCGAGCGGGGGGGACTCGAGCAGTACTTC
>TRBD1|15|many|TRBV9|TRBJ2-3
CASSVSTGGRDTQYF
TGTGCCAGCAGCGTATCAACAGGGGGCAGGGATACGCAGTATTTT
>NA|13|many|TRBV9|TRBJ1-2
CASSVVQNYGYTF
TGTGCCAGCAGCGTAGTACAGAACTATGGCTACACCTTC
>TRBD2|17|many|TRBV18|TRBJ2-5
CASSPLDGTSPKETQYF
TGTGCCAGCTCACCACTCGACGGGACTAGCCCCAAAGAGACCCAGTACTTC
>NA|13|many|TRBV5-6|TRBJ1-5
CATSRFGNQPQHF
TGTGCCACCTCCAGGTTCGGCAATCAGCCCCAGCATTTT
>NA|15|once|TRBV7-2|TRBJ2-3
CASSAEGLGRDTQYF
TGTGCCAGCAGCGCCGAGGGGCTCGGGCGAGATACGCAGTATTTT
>TRBD1|12|many|TRBV10-3|TRBJ1-1
CAIQGVNTEAFF
TGTGCCATCCAGGGGGTGAACACTGAAGCTTTCTTT
>NA|15|many|TRBV19|TRBJ2-2
CASKDRRKNTGELFF
TGTGCCAGTAAAGATCGGCGGAAGAACACCGGGGAGCTGTTTTTT
>NA|13|NA|TRBV10-3|TRBJ2-3
CAIKFQSTDTQYF
TGTGCCATCAAGTTTCAGAGCACAGATACGCAGTATTTT
>NA|11|few|TRBV29-1|TRBJ1-1
CSIDTNTEAFF
TGCAGCATTGACACCAACACTGAAGCTTTCTTT
>TRBD1|15|many|TRBV4-1|TRBJ1-1
CASSLYGQDPTVAFF
TGCGCCAGCAGCCTGTACGGACAGGACCCGACCGTCGCTTTCTTT
>NA|14|many|TRBV5-6|TRBJ1-1
CASSLTVLRAEAFF
TGTGCCAGCAGCTTGACGGTTCTAAGAGCTGAAGCTTTCTTT
>NA|15|NA|TRBV7-9|TRBJ2-7
CASSFLGQGSGEQYF
TGTGCCAGCAGCTTTTTGGGACAAGGCTCCGGCGAGCAGTACTTC
>NA|13|NA|TRBV5-1|TRBJ2-3
CASRRHNTDTQYF
TGCGCCAGCAGGAGACATAACACAGATACGCAGTATTTT
>NA|13|few|TRBV6-1|TRBJ2-1
CASRDRDFNEQFF
TGTGCCAGCAGAGATCGGGACTTCAATGAGCAGTTCTTC
>NA|15|few|TRBV7-2|TRBJ1-4
CASSFGGAQNEKLFF
TGTGCCAGCAGCTTCGGTGGGGCTCAAAATGAAAAACTGTTTTTT
>NA|15|many|TRBV6-9|TRBJ1-5
CASSYLRTEDQPQHF
TGTGCCAGCAGTTACCTTCGGACAGAAGATCAGCCCCAGCATTTT
>NA|13|NA|TRBV29-1|TRBJ1-2
CSVQARANYGYTF
TGCAGCGTTCAGGCCAGAGCTAACTATGGCTACACCTTC
>NA|14|many|TRBV7-3|TRBJ1-1
CASSLNPGNTEAFF
TGTGCCAGCAGCTTAAACCCGGGGAACACTGAAGCTTTCTTT